The 29 T cell receptor beta chains below were found in one sample sequenced in a study of control samples from healthy donors and cancer patients. The table came from immunoSEQ multiplex PCR; TCRdb's copy has only in-frame clones and leaves some out. The sample contains approximately 170,000 clones, around nine tenths of which appear only once. Specimen: blood. The receptors shown here come from a man aged 25-40 years in good health.

The chain employs TRBV7-8 and TRBJ2-1; 7 nucleotides line up with TRBD2. Germline CDR1 is SGHVS and CDR2 is FQNEAQ. The length of the CDR3 is 12 residues. With 7 bases clipped from V and 3 bases from J, the junction kept 0 bases outside the gene matches. This chain's CDR3 is CASTSGYNEQFF. CDR3 nucleotide sequence: TGTGCCAGCACTAGCGGCTACAATGAGCAGTTCTTC. The entire variable domain, with the rest obtained from reference TRBV7-8 and TRBJ2-1, is as follows: GAGVSQSPRYKVAKRGQDVALRCDPISGHVSLFWYQQALGQGPEFLTYFQNEAQLDKSGLPSDRFFAERPEGSVSTLKIQRTQQEDSAVYLCASTSGYNEQFFGPGTRLTVL.

This clone was counted once. The CDR3 region has the DNA TGTGCCAGCAGCGACCCGGGACAGGGGGCCGGGGGCTACACCTTC. Its protein product is CASSDPGQGAGGYTF. J is TRBJ1-2 and V is TRBV7-9, with 12 bases lining up with TRBD1. The CDR3 has 15 amino acids. V trimming: 5 bases; J trimming: 8 bases; junction bases outside the gene matches: 9. Per germline, CDR1 SEHNR and CDR2 FQNEAQ (reference sequence).

This chain uses TRBV5-4 with TRBJ2-1, with TRBD2 matching over 7 bases. Per the germline V gene, CDR1 is SGHNT and CDR2 is YYREEE (reference sequence). J was trimmed by 0 bases and V by 7 bases; bases with no gene match: 10. CDR3 length equals 16 residues. The CDR3 loop reads CASRTASGDSYNEQFF. In DNA form, the CDR3 reads TGTGCCAGCCGCACCGCGAGCGGGGACTCCTACAATGAGCAGTTCTTC.

This chain joins TRBV5-1 and TRBJ1-4; D is uncertain. This CDR3 is 13 amino acids long. V was clipped by 5 bases and J by 8 bases, with 13 bases between them. Per the germline V gene, CDR1 is SGHRS and CDR2 is YFSETQ. The CDR3 is CASRKQRGEKLFF. CDR3 in DNA: TGCGCCAGCAGGAAACAGAGAGGGGAAAAACTGTTTTTT.

The V call is TRBV29-1, the J call TRBJ2-7, with D maybe TRBD2 (5 bases). Per germline, CDR1 SQVTM and CDR2 ANQGSEA. CDR3 length equals 12 residues. V lost 4 bases and J lost 2, with 9 bases in between. CDR3 sequence: CSVVSGTYEQYF. The CDR3 nucleotides read TGCAGCGTTGTTTCGGGGACCTACGAGCAGTACTTC.

Concerning this clone: Mismatch with germline at one junction end may stem from a read error. The chain carries TRBV5-4 and TRBJ1-2; maybe TRBD1 (5 bases). The CDR3 is 14 residues long. The germline CDR1 and CDR2 sequences are SGHNT and YYREEE (reference sequence). The CDR3 region is CASNLVRGDYGYTF. CDR3 DNA: TGTGCCAGCAACTTGGTTCGAGGGGACTATGGCTACACCTTC.

The rearrangement links TRBV4-2 to TRBJ1-2; TRBD1 is a possible D gene (6 bases). Looked up from germline, CDR1 is LGHNA and CDR2 is YNFKEQ. The CDR3 runs 16 residues. V lost 3 bases and J 2 bases, leaving 16 bases between the germline ends. The CDR3 region is CASSQAGGGLNYGYTF. In DNA form, the CDR3 reads TGTGCCAGCAGCCAGGCTGGTGGGGGGCTGAACTATGGCTACACCTTC.

A few counts support this clone. This chain joins TRBV5-4 and TRBJ2-2; 12 nucleotides agree with TRBD2. Germline assignment: CDR1 SGHNT and CDR2 YYREEE (reference sequence). The CDR3 is 16 amino acids. V gave up 4 bases and J gave up 6 bases; unmatched junction bases: 7. CDR3 DNA sequence: TGTGCCAGCAGCCCCCAACTAGCGGGGGGCGCCGGGGAGCTGTTTTTT. It specifies CASSPQLAGGAGELFF.

V and J are TRBV19 and TRBJ1-4; D is unresolved. Per the germline V gene, CDR1 is LNHDA and CDR2 is SQIVND (reference sequence). V was shortened by 0 bases and J by 0 bases, with 17 bases between the two germline ends. This CDR3 comprises 19 residues. The CDR3 sequence: CASSIEVFGRRTTNEKLFF. CDR3 nucleotides: TGTGCCAGTAGTATAGAAGTCTTCGGACGACGAACAACTAATGAAAAACTGTTTTTT.

The gene calls are TRBV11-2 and TRBJ1-3, with D possibly TRBD1 on 5 matching bases. Trimming left V 1 base short and J 0 bases short, with 10 bases between. The CDR3 is 16 amino acids. The germline V gene encodes CDR1 SGHAT and CDR2 FQNNGV. This CDR3 reads CASSLGSRVSGNTIYF. In DNA form, the CDR3 reads TGTGCCAGCAGCTTAGGAAGCAGGGTCTCTGGAAACACCATATATTTT.

This chain links TRBV6-5 with TRBJ2-1, with 11 bases aligning to TRBD2. The CDR3 consists of 15 residues. The V gene end was trimmed by 5 bases and the J gene end by 8 bases; junction bases not matched to a gene: 8. Germline loops: CDR1 MNHEY, CDR2 SVGAGI. CDR3 nucleotides: TGTGCCAGCAGTCTTAGCGGGGGGGCCAGGGATGAGCAGTTCTTC. This encodes CASSLSGGARDEQFF.

The chain couples TRBV6-6 to TRBJ1-5; D remains unclear. CDR1 is MNHNY and CDR2 is SVGAGI in the germline V gene (reference sequence). The CDR3 is 15 amino acids. The V end lost 0 bases, the J end lost 1 base, and 7 bases lay between the germline ends. The CDR3 is CASSYSIGSNQPQHF. The CDR3 coding sequence is TGTGCCAGCAGTTACTCGATTGGGAGCAATCAGCCCCAGCATTTT.

The V gene is TRBV6-6, the J gene TRBJ1-4; D is unclear. The J call may be wrong; the DNA end is better matched by TRBJ2-2. The CDR3 runs 12 residues. Germline V gene sequence: CDR1 MNHNY, CDR2 SVGAGI (reference sequence). The CDR3 sequence is CASSDPREELFF. CDR3 in DNA: TGTGCCAGCAGTGATCCAAGGGAGGAGCTGTTTTTT.

The V and J genes are TRBV30 and TRBJ2-2; 10 nucleotides match TRBD2. V shed 0 bases and J 6 bases; nucleotides not matched to a gene: 7. This CDR3 has 16 residues. Germline V gene data show CDR1 as GTSNPN and CDR2 as SVGIG (reference sequence). The CDR3 reads CAWSVGVAGGSGELFF. The CDR3, as DNA: TGTGCCTGGAGTGTTGGGGTAGCGGGAGGATCCGGGGAGCTGTTTTTT.

The chain joins TRBV30 to TRBJ1-3; D unresolved. The CDR3 length is 13 residues. V lost 5 bases, J lost 4 bases, and 12 bases lay in between. Germline CDR1 reads GTSNPN; CDR2 reads SVGIG (reference sequence). The CDR3 nucleotides read TGTGCCTGGGATTACGGTCCGGGAAACACCATATATTTT. It codes for CAWDYGPGNTIYF.

This chain links TRBV6-1 with TRBJ1-5; D not resolved. This CDR3 has 16 amino acids. V lost 4 bases, J lost 4 bases, and 17 bases lay in between. Per the germline V gene, CDR1 is MNHNS and CDR2 is SASEGT. CDR3 loop: CASSVTERPRNQPQHF. The CDR3 DNA is TGTGCCAGCAGTGTGACCGAGCGACCGAGGAATCAGCCCCAGCATTTT.

This rearrangement joins TRBV6-5 to TRBJ1-6, with 8 bases aligning to TRBD1. Trimming at V came to 4 bases and at J to 9 bases, leaving 8 bases not matched to a gene. The CDR3 loop spans 15 amino acids. The germline gives CDR1 MNHEY, CDR2 SVGAGI. CDR3 sequence (DNA): TGTGCCAGCAGTTCCGATGGACAGGGAAGTTCACCCCTCCACTTT. Residues: CASSSDGQGSSPLHF.

This clone showed up just once. CDR3 nucleotides: TGTGCCAGCAGCTACCGTCCCGGGACAGGGGGCGAGGCTGGCTACACCTTC. Residues: CASSYRPGTGGEAGYTF. The J gene is TRBJ1-2, the V gene TRBV9; 12 bases match TRBD1. Germline V gives CDR1 SGDLS, CDR2 YYNGEE. This CDR3 is built from 17 residues. V lost 4 bases to trimming and J lost 7 bases; unmatched junction nucleotides: 14.

The chain uses TRBV20-1 and TRBJ1-3, with D unresolved. The ends were cut back, 3 bases at V and 0 bases at J, with 12 bases in the middle. There are 15 residues in the CDR3. Germline CDR1 is DFQATT and CDR2 is SNEGSKA (reference sequence). CDR3 coding DNA: TGCAGTGCTAGTCCTGATCTTGTCTCTGGAAACACCATATATTTT. Translated: CSASPDLVSGNTIYF.

The chain carries TRBV5-1 and TRBJ2-1; TRBD1 might be the D (6 bases). Germline V lookup: CDR1 SGHRS, CDR2 YFSETQ. V lost 0 bases, J lost 9 bases, and 10 bases lay in between. This CDR3 contains 13 residues. The CDR3 protein is CASSLAQGSEQFF. The CDR3, as DNA: TGCGCCAGCAGCTTGGCCCAGGGGAGTGAGCAGTTCTTC. Full variable domain (rest looked up from reference TRBV5-1 and TRBJ2-1): KAGVTQTPRYLIKTRGQQVTLSCSPISGHRSVSWYQQTPGQGLQFLFEYFSETQRNKGNFPGRFSGRQFSNSRSEMNVSTLELGDSALYLCASSLAQGSEQFFGPGTRLTVL.

Only one count was recorded for this clone. The chain links TRBV4-1 to TRBJ2-1; no definite D call. Trimming removed 4 bases at V and 6 bases at J, with 19 bases between. Germline V gives CDR1 MGHRA, CDR2 YSYEKL. CDR3 size: 16 residues. CDR3 bases: TGCGCCAGCAGCCCAAGTATCCTAGGCTTGGGCAATGAGCAGTTCTTC. Translation gives CASSPSILGLGNEQFF.

J is TRBJ1-2 and V is TRBV19; 8 positions match TRBD1. This CDR3 is built from 14 residues. The V gene's germline CDR1 is LNHDA and CDR2 SQIVND (reference sequence). Trimming removed 6 bases from V and 0 bases from J; junction bases left unmatched: 3. DNA of the CDR3: TGTGCCAGTAGACTACAGGGGGCTAACTATGGCTACACCTTC. It translates to CASRLQGANYGYTF.

The chain is built from TRBV6-1 and TRBJ1-2; D uncertain. In germline, CDR1 is MNHNS, CDR2 SASEGT. The V end lost 0 bases, the J end lost 4 bases, and 6 bases lay between the germline ends. The CDR3 spans 13 residues. The CDR3 sequence: CASSEAGRYGYTF. The CDR3 DNA is TGTGCCAGCAGTGAAGCAGGCCGCTATGGCTACACCTTC.

This sequence joins TRBV30 and TRBJ2-1, with 9 bases lining up with TRBD1. CDR3 length: 15 residues. Germline V CDR1 and CDR2: GTSNPN, SVGIG (reference sequence). V gave up 0 bases and J gave up 3 bases; unmatched junction bases: 3. The CDR3 spells CAWSVQGAFYNEQFF. The CDR3 bases are TGTGCCTGGAGTGTACAGGGGGCGTTCTACAATGAGCAGTTCTTC.

The chain combines TRBV30 with TRBJ1-2; D gene uncertain. V dropped 2 bases and J dropped 4 bases, with 14 bases sitting between them. Germline lookup yields CDR1 GTSNPN and CDR2 SVGIG (reference sequence). The CDR3 contains 14 residues. The CDR3 DNA reads as TGTGCCTGGAGTCGTACCGATATGGGCTATGGCTACACCTTC. Protein: CAWSRTDMGYGYTF.

The chain recombines TRBV6-6 with TRBJ2-3; 7 nucleotides line up with TRBD2. V lost 5 bases to trimming and J lost 1 base; unmatched junction nucleotides: 15. Germline-derived CDR1 and CDR2 are MNHNY and SVGAGI (reference sequence). The CDR3 consists of 18 residues. CDR3 DNA sequence: TGTGCCAGCAGTCCAACCGCACAAGCGGGGTTAGGCACAGATACGCAGTATTTT. This translates into CASSPTAQAGLGTDTQYF.

This clone showed up just once. The CDR3 reads CASSPTGTGGAAEAFF. CDR3 nucleotide sequence: TGTGCCAGCAGCCCAACCGGGACAGGGGGCGCGGCCGAAGCTTTCTTT. The V call is TRBV7-3, the J call TRBJ1-1, with 12 bases fitting TRBD1. V trimming: 5 bases; J trimming: 8 bases; junction bases outside the gene matches: 12. CDR3 length: 16 amino acids. In germline, CDR1 is SGHTA, CDR2 FQGTGA.

V gene TRBV5-5 combines with J gene TRBJ2-7; D uncertain. The germline gives CDR1 SGHKS, CDR2 YYEKEE (reference sequence). This CDR3 spans 13 amino acids. Trimming left V 0 bases short and J 0 bases short, with 4 bases between. The CDR3 protein is CASSLVLSYEQYF. DNA for the CDR3: TGTGCCAGCAGCTTGGTTCTCTCCTACGAGCAGTACTTC. The variable domain in full, with the rest retrieved from reference TRBV5-5 and TRBJ2-7, is DAGVTQSPTHLIKTRGQQVTLRCSPISGHKSVSWYQQVLGQGPQFIFQYYEKEERGRGNFPDRFSARQFPNYSSELNVNALLLGDSALYLCASSLVLSYEQYFGPGTRLTVT.

This clone was counted a single time. The chain joins TRBV5-4 to TRBJ2-1; no definite D call. V lost 4 bases and J 0 bases, leaving 11 bases between the germline ends. The V gene's germline CDR1 is SGHNT and CDR2 YYREEE (reference sequence). The CDR3 loop spans 15 amino acids. As DNA, the CDR3 is TGTGCCAGCAGCCCTTCCCCAAGCTCCTACAATGAGCAGTTCTTC. It yields the protein CASSPSPSSYNEQFF.